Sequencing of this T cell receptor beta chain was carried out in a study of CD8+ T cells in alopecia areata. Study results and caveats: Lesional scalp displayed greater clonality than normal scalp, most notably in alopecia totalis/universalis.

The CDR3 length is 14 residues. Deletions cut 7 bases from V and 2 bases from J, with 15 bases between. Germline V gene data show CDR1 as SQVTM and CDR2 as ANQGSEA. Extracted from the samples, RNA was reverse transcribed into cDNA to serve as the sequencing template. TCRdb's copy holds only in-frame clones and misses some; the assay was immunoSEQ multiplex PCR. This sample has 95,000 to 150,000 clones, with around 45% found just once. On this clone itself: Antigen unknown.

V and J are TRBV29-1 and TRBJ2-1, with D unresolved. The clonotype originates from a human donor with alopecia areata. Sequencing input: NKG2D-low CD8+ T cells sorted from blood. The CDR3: CSGATEKAYNEQFF. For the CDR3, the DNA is TGCAGCGGAGCAACGGAGAAGGCCTACAATGAGCAGTTCTTC.